There are a few counts of the clone carrying this TCR beta chain. Its target is not known. The study ran its PCR with 60 Vbeta and 13 Jbeta primers. The protocol was immunoSEQ multiplex PCR, while the TCRdb copy is restricted to in-frame clones and leaves out a portion. The sample has 100,000 to 150,000 clones, approximately 80% seen once. This entry belongs to a study of cytomegalovirus exposure and HLA in healthy donors. The study, taken as a whole, reports: The study reported that TCR beta sequences accurately predicted HLA-A and HLA-B alleles in most subjects. An analysis was carried out at a later point. It showed that HLA-associated TCR beta chains were more clonally expanded than equally common non-associated chains.

The CDR3 length is 18 residues. Germline V gene lookup returns CDR1 SEHNR and CDR2 FQNEAQ (reference sequence). With V trimmed by 5 bases and J by 7 bases, 18 bases remained unmatched. This chain uses TRBV7-9 with TRBJ2-1; 9 positions agree with TRBD2. This TCR derives from a woman aged 55-70 years in good health and CMV-seronegative. Material for sequencing was PBMCs. CDR3 DNA: TGTGCCAGCAGCCCAAATATTCCCCCGGGCGGGAGGGTGAATGAGCAGTTCTTC. Amino acid sequence: CASSPNIPPGGRVNEQFF.